The 18 T cell receptor beta chains below all came from one sample that was sequenced in a study of blood T cells in healthy people across ages. A sample-barcoded 5' primer and a J-beta primer mix were used in a second PCR of roughly 6 to 12 cycles. TCRdb redid the calling of the 5' RACE reads with MiXCR, one entry per CDR3 protein. The data show about 1.6 million distinct CDR3 sequences, roughly 30% seen once. Sequences were obtained from blood. All receptors derive from a woman in her 30s in good health.

This clonotype was detected ten times or more. The rearrangement joins TRBV7-6 to TRBJ2-7, with D possibly matching TRBD2 (6 bases). V dropped 1 base and J dropped 0 bases, with 10 bases sitting between them. In germline, CDR1 is SGHVS, CDR2 FNYEAQ. The CDR3 runs 15 residues. As DNA, the CDR3 is TGTGCCAGCAGCTTAGGTACGGGACTCTCCTACGAGCAGTACTTC. Its translation is CASSLGTGLSYEQYF.

As for this clonotype: This clone may be a read error of a much larger clone one base away. The rearrangement links TRBV9 to TRBJ2-5, with D possibly TRBD2 on 5 matching bases. The CDR3 spans 15 residues. The germline V gene encodes CDR1 SGDLS and CDR2 YYNGEE. V gave up 0 bases and J gave up 13 bases, with 22 bases separating them. This chain's CDR3 is CASSVDLAPSYERYF. The CDR3 nucleotides are TGTGCCAGCAGCGTAGACCTAGCCCCCAGCTACGAGCGGTACTTC.

This clonotype occurred a few times. V usage is TRBV27 and J usage is TRBJ2-7, with D perhaps TRBD1 (5 bases). Germline-derived CDR1 and CDR2 are MNHEY and SMNVEV (reference sequence). Trimming cost V 8 bases and J 2 bases, with 13 bases left between them. CDR3 size: 13 residues. CDR3 sequence (DNA): TGTGCCAGCTCTTGGGGCAGTACCTACGAGCAGTACTTC. It yields the protein CASSWGSTYEQYF.

This rearrangement joins TRBV7-9 to TRBJ1-1; D might be TRBD1 (5 bases). This CDR3 is 16 amino acids long. Trimming cost V 5 bases and J 4 bases, with 20 bases left between them. CDR1 is SEHNR, CDR2 FQNEAQ, per germline (reference sequence). CDR3 sequence: CASSLRMTARVTEAFF. The DNA of the CDR3 is TGTGCCAGCAGCCTTCGGATGACAGCCAGGGTCACTGAAGCTTTCTTT.

A few counts support this clonotype. The rearrangement uses TRBV5-1 and TRBJ2-1, with 9 nucleotides matching TRBD1. From germline, CDR1 is SGHRS and CDR2 YFSETQ. Germline trimming cut 4 bases from V and 10 bases from J; bases unmatched to any gene: 12. The CDR3 is 15 amino acids. The CDR3 reads CASSPGQGRSYEQFF. CDR3 nucleotide sequence: TGCGCCAGCAGCCCGGGACAGGGACGTTCCTACGAGCAGTTCTTC.

This clonotype was counted only a few times. The V call is TRBV3-1, the J call TRBJ2-1; D is unclear. Trimming removed 1 base at V and 5 bases at J, with 9 bases between. Germline CDR1 and CDR2: LGHDT and YNNKEL (reference sequence). CDR3 length equals 14 residues. Here the CDR3 reads CASSQVGSDNEQFF. CDR3 DNA: TGTGCCAGCAGCCAAGTGGGTTCGGACAATGAGCAGTTCTTC.

V and J are TRBV20-1 and TRBJ2-3; D is unclear. The CDR3 runs 17 residues. From germline, CDR1 is DFQATT and CDR2 SNEGSKA (reference sequence). V dropped 4 bases and J dropped 0 bases, with 20 bases sitting between them. The CDR3: CSATSPGFLPSTDTQYF. CDR3 DNA: TGCAGTGCTACCTCCCCCGGCTTCCTACCCAGCACAGATACGCAGTATTTT.

The rearrangement uses TRBV12-3 or TRBV12-4 and TRBJ2-3; D might be TRBD1 (6 bases). V was cut by 5 bases and J by 5 bases, with 14 bases left in between. This CDR3 comprises 14 residues. The CDR3 region has the DNA TGTGCCAGCAGTCTAAGGGGGAGAATAGATACGCAGTATTTT. The encoded protein is CASSLRGRIDTQYF.

This chain links TRBV6-1 with TRBJ1-2; the D is unclear. The CDR3 contains 16 residues. The V end was cut by 6 bases, the J end by 4 bases, with 21 bases between. CDR1 and CDR2 (germline): MNHNS, SASEGT. CDR3 nucleotide sequence: TGTGCCAGCAGCAATACCCGCCCCCCTTGGGGCTATGGCTACACCTTC. Protein sequence: CASSNTRPPWGYGYTF.

The chain has TRBV5-1 and TRBJ2-1; 10 bases map to TRBD2. Germline CDR1 SGHRS, CDR2 YFSETQ. The length of the CDR3 is 15 residues. V was pared by 4 bases and J by 8 bases, with 9 bases of the junction left unmatched. The DNA for the CDR3 is TGCGCCAGCAGCCGGACTAGCGGAGATGTGCATGAGCAGTTCTTC. It is translated as CASSRTSGDVHEQFF.

In the case of this clonotype: One end of the junction is discordant with germline, which a read error may explain. This chain connects TRBV27 to TRBJ2-6; 8 nucleotides align to TRBD1. The CDR3 covers 17 residues. CDR1 and CDR2 from the germline V gene are MNHEY and SMNVEV (reference sequence). CDR3: CASSFGQGLSGANVRTF. The CDR3 nucleotides are TGTGCCAGCAGTTTCGGACAGGGCTTATCCGGGGCCAACGTCCGGACTTTC.

The chain employs TRBV5-4 and TRBJ2-3; D is perhaps TRBD2 (6 bases). V dropped 2 bases and J dropped 6 bases, with 13 bases sitting between them. The CDR3 runs to 14 residues. Germline V lookup: CDR1 SGHNT, CDR2 YYREEE (reference sequence). CDR3 nucleotide sequence: TGTGCCAGCAGCTTTTTTCTAGCGTGGGATACGCAGTATTTT. This codes for CASSFFLAWDTQYF.

The rearrangement links TRBV6-2 or TRBV6-3 to TRBJ2-1; D may be TRBD2 (5 bases). The CDR3 covers 15 residues. Germline V gives CDR1 MNHEY, CDR2 SVGEGT. Trimming stripped 2 bases from V and 0 bases from J, with 8 bases between. In DNA, the CDR3 is TGTGCCAGCAGTTACGGAGCGGCCTCCTACAATGAGCAGTTCTTC. Translating gives CASSYGAASYNEQFF.

This clonotype is a singleton in its sample. The chain uses TRBV28 and TRBJ1-1, with a weak D call TRBD1 (6 bases). Trimming stripped 3 bases from V and 6 bases from J, with 17 bases between. The CDR3 loop spans 15 amino acids. Germline lookup yields CDR1 MDHEN and CDR2 SYDVKM. This CDR3 is CASSFNRVRRSEAFF. Here the CDR3 DNA reads TGTGCCAGCAGTTTCAACAGGGTGCGGAGGTCTGAAGCTTTCTTT.

This chain links TRBV6-5 with TRBJ2-5; the D call may be TRBD1 or TRBD2 (5 bases each). V lost 6 bases to trimming and J lost 5 bases, with 16 bases between them. Per the germline V gene, CDR1 is MNHEY and CDR2 is SVGAGI. This CDR3 is 14 amino acids long. CDR3 nucleotide sequence: TGTGCCAGCAGGGGGGATGGGCCTGGGGAGACCCAGTACTTC. It yields the protein CASRGDGPGETQYF.

This clonotype has only a few counts. The rearrangement uses TRBV10-3 and TRBJ1-2; D might be TRBD1 (5 bases). The CDR3 has 16 residues. Germline lookup yields CDR1 ENHRY and CDR2 SYGVKD. The V gene lost 0 bases and the J gene lost 0 bases, with 11 bases spanning the gap. CDR3 DNA: TGTGCCATCAGTGAGTCGGGGACGGGAGCTAACTATGGCTACACCTTC. It codes for CAISESGTGANYGYTF.

The chain combines TRBV5-1 with TRBJ2-7, with 14 bases that match TRBD2. Germline values: CDR1 SGHRS, CDR2 YFSETQ. After removal of 4 bases from V and 4 bases from J, the junction contained 4 bases not matched to a gene. The CDR3 is 15 amino acids. This CDR3 is CASSEGLAGEYEQYF. The CDR3 coding sequence is TGCGCCAGCAGCGAGGGACTAGCGGGAGAGTACGAGCAGTACTTC.

This clonotype came up a few times. The genes are TRBV20-1 and TRBJ2-7; D ambiguous. Germline V gives CDR1 DFQATT, CDR2 SNEGSKA (reference sequence). Trimming stripped 6 bases from V and 3 bases from J, with 15 bases between. CDR3 length: 13 amino acids. The CDR3 protein is CSATTPGLYEQYF. CDR3 nucleotides: TGCAGTGCAACAACCCCGGGTCTCTACGAGCAGTACTTC.